This T cell receptor beta chain appears in the sequencing data of a study of T cells in localized non-small cell lung cancer. Measured with immunoSEQ multiplex PCR; TCRdb has only the in-frame clones, and not every one. This sample has 72,000 or so clones, with 84% found just once. This sequence was found in a female donor older than 55 with stage I lung adenocarcinoma. The sequencing used peripheral blood, collected before any cancer treatment.

CDR3 sequence: CASSPGTSGALGMQFF. Here the CDR3 DNA reads TGTGCCAGCTCACCAGGGACTAGCGGGGCTCTTGGCATGCAGTTCTTC. The J gene is TRBJ2-1, the V gene TRBV18; 13 bases are shared with TRBD2. The CDR3 runs to 16 residues. V dropped 2 bases and J dropped 12; count of bases not matched to a gene: 10. The germline V gene has CDR1 KGHSH and CDR2 LQKENI.